This T cell receptor (beta chain) was captured by sequencing in a study of post-analysis software for immune sequencing data. The study's findings and limits: In patients, about five TRBV segments were more frequent than in controls, with TRBV5-6, TRBV5-1 and TRBV20-1 among them. Strong same-batch co-clustering of samples appeared with F measure clustering.

This clonotype has a handful of counts. Antigen specificity is unknown. Every TCR beta cDNA library bore unique molecular identifiers. One entry per CDR3 protein, called by TCRdb with MiXCR from the PCR reads. The sample yields 150,000 to 200,000 distinct CDR3 sequences, about 37% seen once. This CDR3 spans 12 amino acids. Germline V gives CDR1 MNHNY, CDR2 SVGAGI (reference sequence). V was pared by 2 bases and J by 4 bases, with 2 bases between. The sample consisted of blood, taken after autologous hematopoietic stem cell transplantation. The chain uses TRBV6-6 and TRBJ2-2; no clear D. This TCR came from a girl between 10 and 17 years old with multiple sclerosis. CDR3 sequence: CASSYITGELFF. Written as DNA, the CDR3 is TGTGCCAGCAGTTACATCACCGGGGAGCTGTTTTTT.